The present T cell receptor (beta chain) was sequenced within a study of blood T cell repertoires in COVID-19. In the study overall: COVID-19 samples collected from the United States, Italy and Spain covered acute and convalescent phases.

Participants came from fewer than 25 US areas, aged roughly 18 to 89 years. Original processing methods: Amplification with reference gene primers provided the estimates of nucleated cell counts. The assay was immunoSEQ multiplex PCR, and TCRdb's table has in-frame clones only and misses some. From that table come the V and J calls and clone size; the DNA was used to work out D and trimming. The table includes under 200,000 clones, 70% to 80% detected once. The sequencing input was PBMCs or T cells enriched from blood (not recorded which). This TCR was recovered from a woman in her 70s in a cohort exposed to, infected with or recovered from COVID-19 (not recorded which).

The DNA of the CDR3 is TGTGCCAGCAGTCCCGGGACAGGGGCTTCCTACGAGCAGTACTTC. It is translated as CASSPGTGASYEQYF. The chain carries TRBV6-2 or TRBV6-3 and TRBJ2-7, with 10 nucleotides matching TRBD1. CDR3 length: 15 amino acids. The ends lost 5 bases at V and 1 base at J; junction bases unmatched: 5. Germline loops: CDR1 MNHEY, CDR2 SVGEGT.